Reported below is one TCR beta chain. In its sample, this clone was seen once. The target of this receptor is not known. No much larger clone is present one base from it, and per-base qualities are unavailable. Library generation was performed with the immunoSEQ multiplex PCR assay. Adaptive Biotechnologies carried out high-throughput TCR-beta CDR3 sequencing of genomic DNA for most patients. The authors' pipeline ran thus. TCR sequencing data were retrieved from Adaptive's ImmunoSEQ software for 18 patients, whereas a few other patients were processed with MiXCR and VDJtools. CDR3 nucleotide sequences shared between donor and recipient were removed because their origin could not be assigned. Alloreactive clones required at least 2-fold expansion over unstimulated cells and minimum CFSE-low frequency of 0.002% (template counts) or 0.001% (read counts). Clones were considered mappable if detected in sequenced pre-transplant spleen, lymph node, or MLR CFSE-low populations of the donor or recipient. Cumulative frequency of alloreactive clones was calculated as a percentage of all sequences weighted by copy number. TCRdb took over this immuneACCESS table, retaining in-frame rearrangements with V and J assigned. Such tables are incomplete; in checked studies, under half of the missing clones stem from an unresolved V gene, and the remainder is unexplained. D and trimming were read from the DNA, whereas the V and J calls and clone size are those reported in that table. The sample table lists 65,000 to 85,000 clones, about nine tenths of them with a count of one. Approximately 6.9% of the sample comes from the top ten.

After transplant, bone marrow was aspirated from the posterior iliac crest or from another site selected by the physician. The record originates from a study of graft-versus-host responses after intestinal transplantation (dated by TCRdb to the early 2020s). Background on the whole study: The transplants that recipients received were multivisceral, liver-intestinal, or isolated intestinal. A peak of at least 4% donor T cells among recipient peripheral blood mononuclear cells was the definition used for donor T cell macrochimerism. A cohort of approximately 24 intestinal transplant recipients, including one retransplant, was enrolled, and a few patients lacking pretransplant specimens were excluded. To identify alloreactive clones, pre-transplant mixed lymphocyte reaction products were sequenced and compared with unstimulated pre-transplant donor and recipient T cells. Graft-versus-host and host-versus-graft alloreactive T cell clones were tracked in the graft, circulation and bone marrow after intestinal transplantation using bulk TCR-beta CDR3 sequencing. All recipients received anti-thymocyte globulin induction followed by maintenance tacrolimus and steroids for around three years. Instead of going to the commercial service, samples from a few later patients were sequenced in-house on an Illumina MiSeq and processed with MiXCR.

General study outcomes and caveats: Early after transplant, peak levels of circulating GvH clones were found to be associated with declines in HvG clones. In the allografts of patients with donor T cell macrochimerism, GvH to HvG T cell clonal ratios were high. GvH clones were detected in recipient bone marrow, and some appeared earlier in ileal mucosa or blood, consistent with an intestinal mucosal origin. Conclusions were limited by the relatively low number and heterogeneity of intestinal transplant patients.

Relative to germline, V is missing 0 bases and J is missing 5 bases, with 2 bases of the junction outside any gene match. The CDR3 goes from the cysteine to the phenylalanine over 14 residues. Only the CDR3 part of the read is kept: 42 bases, read in frame from the first base. The CDR1 and CDR2 encoded by the germline V gene are SGDLS and YYNGEE. This receptor was taken from a human patient who received an intestinal transplant, so some T cells may come from the graft donor. This receptor chain uses TRBV9 and TRBJ2-1; TRBD2 agrees with 7 junctional bases. Here the sequenced sample was bone marrow, taken 734 days after intestinal transplantation. The CDR3 reads as follows: CASSVVSGDNEQFF. The sequenced DNA: TGTGCCAGCAGCGTAGTGAGCGGGGACAATGAGCAGTTCTTC.